Following are 29 T cell receptor beta chains from one sample sequenced in a study of identical twins. Using its own MiXCR run on the 5' RACE reads, TCRdb lists one record per CDR3 protein. This sample has some 690,000 distinct CDR3 sequences, with approximately 21% found just once. The same data also went into a second study, on T cells expressing NK-cell markers.

Sequenced input: PBMCs. Receptors were obtained from a woman younger than 30 in good health.

The rearrangement joins TRBV7-6 to TRBJ2-1, with 14 bases that match TRBD2. There are 17 residues in the CDR3. V was clipped by 5 bases and J by 9 bases; unmatched bases: 12. CDR1 is SGHVS, CDR2 FNYEAQ, per germline. The CDR3 DNA sequence: TGTGCCAGCAGCCCGATCGGACTAGCGGGAGGCGGGGGTGAGCAGTTCTTC. Protein: CASSPIGLAGGGGEQFF. The whole variable domain, remainder taken from reference TRBV7-6 and TRBJ2-1, is GAGVSQSPRYKVTKRGQDVALRCDPISGHVSLYWYRQALGQGPEFLTYFNYEAQQDKSGLPNDRFSAERPEGSISTLTIQRTEQRDSAMYRCASSPIGLAGGGGEQFFGPGTRLTVL.

This clonotype occurred a few times. The chain links TRBV20-1 to TRBJ2-1; D is ambiguous. CDR1 is DFQATT, CDR2 SNEGSKA, per germline (reference sequence). CDR3 length: 14 residues. Trimming cost V 3 bases and J 5 bases, with 14 bases left between them. The CDR3 nucleotides are TGCAGTGCTAGTTCGCCTACCGTCAACAATGAGCAGTTCTTC. Amino acid sequence: CSASSPTVNNEQFF.

This clonotype was recorded a few times. The chain carries TRBV20-1 and TRBJ2-1; 9 nucleotides agree with TRBD1. The junction had 6 bases not matched to a gene; V was cut back by 6 bases and J by 3 bases. CDR1 is DFQATT and CDR2 is SNEGSKA in the germline V gene (reference sequence). The CDR3 covers 14 residues. CDR3 sequence: CSALTGGLYNEQFF. The CDR3 DNA reads as TGCAGTGCCCTGACAGGGGGTCTCTACAATGAGCAGTTCTTC.

This clonotype was counted many times. This chain joins TRBV10-3 and TRBJ2-1; D is perhaps TRBD2 (5 bases). V was shortened by 3 bases and J by 4 bases, with 13 bases between the two germline ends. Germline V lookup: CDR1 ENHRY, CDR2 SYGVKD. CDR3 length: 15 residues. CDR3 residues: CAISDPGGLYNEQFF. In DNA, the CDR3 is TGTGCCATCAGTGATCCCGGCGGGCTTTACAATGAGCAGTTCTTC.

The V and J genes are TRBV6-1 and TRBJ1-1; D gene ambiguous. Trimming removed 4 bases from V and 4 bases from J, with 16 bases in between. Germline values: CDR1 MNHNS, CDR2 SASEGT. The CDR3 contains 15 residues. The CDR3 DNA reads as TGTGCCAGCAGTGGGCGACCCCAATCGGGCACTGAAGCTTTCTTT. Translating it yields CASSGRPQSGTEAFF.

The chain couples TRBV5-1 to TRBJ2-6; tentatively, D is TRBD1 (6 bases). The ends were cut back, 7 bases at V and 4 bases at J, with 9 bases in the middle. Germline CDR1 is SGHRS and CDR2 is YFSETQ. CDR3 length equals 13 residues. The CDR3 here is CASDTGGANVLTF. The DNA for the CDR3 is TGCGCCAGCGACACAGGGGGGGCCAACGTCCTGACTTTC.

A few counts support this clonotype. V is TRBV20-1 and J is TRBJ2-7, with unresolved D. Germline V gene data show CDR1 as DFQATT and CDR2 as SNEGSKA (reference sequence). The CDR3 runs to 13 residues. Trimming took 5 bases from V and 2 from J, leaving 13 bases between them. CDR3 amino acids: CSASIAAAYEQYF. The CDR3 nucleotides read TGCAGTGCTTCGATTGCGGCCGCCTACGAGCAGTACTTC.

J is TRBJ2-7 and V is TRBV5-1; no definite D call. Germline V lookup: CDR1 SGHRS, CDR2 YFSETQ. V shed 0 bases and J shed 6 bases, with 10 bases lying between them. The CDR3 runs 13 residues. The CDR3 region is CASSLDPEREQYF. CDR3 DNA sequence: TGCGCCAGCAGCTTGGATCCCGAGCGCGAGCAGTACTTC.

This clonotype was detected a few times. V usage is TRBV5-6 and J usage is TRBJ2-7, with a possible D match to TRBD1 (8 bases). Germline loops: CDR1 SGHDT, CDR2 YYEEEE. V lost 2 bases, J lost 5 bases, and 20 bases lay in between. There are 16 residues in the CDR3. The CDR3 region is CASSFGQGLAGDEQYF. The CDR3 DNA reads as TGTGCCAGCAGCTTTGGACAGGGACTCGCGGGAGACGAGCAGTACTTC.

This clonotype was observed a few times. The chain uses TRBV20-1 and TRBJ2-2; perhaps TRBD1 as D (5 bases). V gave up 4 bases and J gave up 7 bases, with 7 bases separating them. Looked up from germline, CDR1 is DFQATT and CDR2 is SNEGSKA (reference sequence). The CDR3 runs to 11 residues. The CDR3 reads CSAKGFGELFF. CDR3 nucleotide sequence: TGCAGTGCTAAGGGGTTCGGGGAGCTGTTTTTT.

The rearrangement uses TRBV7-2 and TRBJ2-3; a weak D match, TRBD2 (6 bases). The germline gives CDR1 SGHTA, CDR2 FQGNSA. CDR3 length: 16 amino acids. The V end lost 1 base, the J end lost 2 bases, and 13 bases lay between the germline ends. CDR3 amino acids: CASSLEGLATTDTQYF. CDR3 DNA: TGTGCCAGCAGCTTAGAAGGCCTAGCGACCACAGATACGCAGTATTTT.

The chain joins TRBV20-1 to TRBJ2-3; a possible D gene is TRBD2 (6 bases). Trimming removed 5 bases at V and 4 bases at J, with 16 bases between. CDR3 length: 14 amino acids. The germline V gene encodes CDR1 DFQATT and CDR2 SNEGSKA (reference sequence). The CDR3 sequence: CSAPDSREPDTQYF. Written as DNA, the CDR3 is TGCAGTGCTCCCGACAGCCGGGAGCCAGATACGCAGTATTTT.

CDR3 protein: CSARRDIGGETQYF. In DNA form, the CDR3 reads TGCAGTGCTCGGCGGGACATCGGAGGAGAGACCCAGTACTTC. The chain uses TRBV20-1 and TRBJ2-5; D could derive from TRBD1 or TRBD2 (6 bases each). The CDR3 has 14 residues. The germline V gene encodes CDR1 DFQATT and CDR2 SNEGSKA (reference sequence). Trimming cost V 5 bases and J 4 bases, with 17 bases left between them.

This clonotype came up a few times. The J gene is TRBJ2-3, the V gene TRBV29-1; no reliable D call. The CDR3 runs to 13 residues. The germline gives CDR1 SQVTM, CDR2 ANQGSEA. V was clipped by 2 bases and J by 2 bases, with 8 bases between them. Here the CDR3 DNA reads TGCAGCGTTGAAAAGGATTCCACAGATACGCAGTATTTT. This gives the protein CSVEKDSTDTQYF.

This clonotype came up a few times. The V call is TRBV5-5, the J call TRBJ2-7; 9 bases fit TRBD2. This CDR3 is built from 14 residues. Unmatched junction bases numbered 10, after V lost 6 bases and J lost 6 bases. CDR1 and CDR2 (germline): SGHKS, YYEKEE (reference sequence). CDR3 nucleotides: TGTGCCAGCAACTTTGCGGGGGGGCCCCGCGAGCAGTACTTC. This codes for CASNFAGGPREQYF.

The chain recombines TRBV10-3 with TRBJ1-3; D perhaps matches TRBD1 (6 bases). Germline CDR1 reads ENHRY; CDR2 reads SYGVKD. This CDR3 is built from 13 residues. V shed 8 bases and J shed 4 bases, with 12 bases lying between them. This chain's CDR3 is CAIDGGLGNTIYF. The CDR3 nucleotides read TGTGCCATCGATGGGGGCCTGGGAAACACCATATATTTT.

The chain has TRBV9 and TRBJ2-5; 10 nucleotides agree with TRBD2. The germline gives CDR1 SGDLS, CDR2 YYNGEE. This CDR3 is built from 18 residues. With V trimmed by 4 bases and J by 7 bases, 19 bases remained unmatched. CDR3 protein: CASSSGSSSGSSIGTQYF. The CDR3 DNA follows: TGTGCCAGCAGCTCCGGTAGTTCTAGCGGGAGTTCTATAGGGACCCAGTACTTC.

The sample holds a few counts of this clonotype. The rearrangement links TRBV12-3 or TRBV12-4 to TRBJ2-3; D uncertain. Trimming shortened V by 10 bases and J by 1 base, and 12 bases separated the two germline ends. This CDR3 is 13 amino acids long. The CDR3 DNA is TGTGCCACTCTTAGACGGGGCACAGATACGCAGTATTTT. Protein sequence: CATLRRGTDTQYF.

This clonotype was recorded a few times. The rearrangement links TRBV20-1 to TRBJ1-2; no clear D gene. CDR3 length equals 10 residues. Germline CDR1 is DFQATT and CDR2 is SNEGSKA (reference sequence). CDR3 sequence reads: CRPSADGYTF. CDR3 bases: TGCAGACCCTCGGCAGATGGCTACACCTTC.

Only a few counts were recorded for this clonotype. The gene calls are TRBV6-2 or TRBV6-3 and TRBJ2-2; the D gene is possibly TRBD2 (5 bases). Germline loops: CDR1 MNHEY, CDR2 SVGEGT. Between the trimmed V and J ends, which lost 6 bases and 2 bases, there was a span of 10 bases. CDR3 length: 14 residues. CDR3 nucleotides: TGTGCCAGCAGCGGACTCAGAAACACCGGGGAGCTGTTTTTT. Translation gives CASSGLRNTGELFF.

This clonotype appeared a few times. J is TRBJ2-2 and V is TRBV7-2; weak D call: TRBD2 (5 bases). V was clipped by 5 bases and J by 7 bases, with 20 bases between them. This CDR3 is built from 16 residues. The germline V gene has CDR1 SGHTA and CDR2 FQGNSA. The DNA of the CDR3 is TGTGCCAGCAGCCTGATAAGGGAGCCTGGCGGCGGGGAGCTGTTTTTT. Its protein product is CASSLIREPGGGELFF.

The V gene is TRBV12-3 or TRBV12-4, the J gene TRBJ2-5; no firm D call. Trimming cost V 5 bases and J 0 bases, with 7 bases left between them. This CDR3 is built from 13 residues. The CDR3 loop is CASSARDQETQYF. The CDR3 DNA reads TGTGCCAGCAGTGCAAGGGACCAAGAGACCCAGTACTTC.

This clonotype appeared many times. This chain joins TRBV12-3 or TRBV12-4 and TRBJ1-1, with D perhaps matching TRBD1 (6 bases). Trimming cost V 3 bases and J 3 bases, with 11 bases left between them. The CDR3 sequence is 14 residues long. The CDR3 nucleotides read TGTGCCAGCAGTTTCCAGCAGGGGTACACTGAAGCTTTCTTT. Amino acid sequence: CASSFQQGYTEAFF.

The rearrangement links TRBV10-3 to TRBJ2-7; D ambiguous. This CDR3 is 16 amino acids long. Germline lookup yields CDR1 ENHRY and CDR2 SYGVKD. Trimming shortened V by 4 bases and J by 0 bases, and 16 bases separated the two germline ends. CDR3 region: CAISAPGRLSSYEQYF. The CDR3 DNA sequence: TGTGCCATCAGTGCCCCGGGCAGGCTGAGCTCCTACGAGCAGTACTTC.

This clonotype occurred once. The V and J genes are TRBV7-9 and TRBJ2-7; perhaps TRBD1 as D (6 bases). The CDR3 is made up of 14 amino acids. V lost 5 bases and J lost 0, with 11 bases in between. The germline V gene has CDR1 SEHNR and CDR2 FQNEAQ (reference sequence). CDR3 sequence (DNA): TGTGCCAGCAGCGACTTGGACAGCTCCTACGAGCAGTACTTC. The encoded protein is CASSDLDSSYEQYF.

This sequence joins TRBV5-6 and TRBJ2-2; D unclear. Germline lookup yields CDR1 SGHDT and CDR2 YYEEEE. With 1 base removed from V and 2 bases from J, the gap between germline ends came to 6 bases. CDR3 length: 14 residues. CDR3 residues: CASSLLSNTGELFF. CDR3 DNA sequence: TGTGCCAGCAGCTTGTTATCCAACACCGGGGAGCTGTTTTTT.

This rearrangement joins TRBV5-1 to TRBJ2-5, with a weak D call TRBD1 (6 bases). Trimming stripped 4 bases from V and 7 bases from J, with 17 bases between. This CDR3 region has 14 residues. Germline CDR1 is SGHRS and CDR2 is YFSETQ. In DNA, the CDR3 is TGCGCCAGCAGCGGGCAAGGACAGAGGGGGACCCAGTACTTC. Encoded protein: CASSGQGQRGTQYF.

This clonotype was picked up a small number of times. V gene TRBV7-2 combines with J gene TRBJ2-7, with D perhaps TRBD1 or TRBD2 (7 bases each). The CDR3 runs to 15 residues. The germline CDR1 and CDR2 sequences are SGHTA and FQGNSA. V was cut by 2 bases and J by 2 bases, with 13 bases left in between. The CDR3 sequence is CASSLFRGGAYEQYF. CDR3 sequence (DNA): TGTGCCAGCAGCTTATTCAGGGGGGGGGCCTACGAGCAGTACTTC.

Concerning this clonotype itself: A much more abundant neighbour one base away suggests this may be a read error. The chain joins TRBV24-1 to TRBJ2-1, with TRBD1 identical over 7 bases. The V gene end was trimmed by 4 bases and the J gene end by 6 bases; junction bases not matched to a gene: 2. There are 13 residues in the CDR3. Per germline, CDR1 KGHDR and CDR2 SFDVKD. The CDR3 loop is CATSEAGGNEQFF. The CDR3 coding sequence is TGTGCCACCAGTGAGGCAGGGGGCAATGAGCAGTTCTTC.